Each of the 13 T cell receptor beta chains below was sequenced from the same sample in a study of cytomegalovirus exposure and HLA in healthy donors. PCR involved 60 Vbeta and 13 Jbeta primers. Data came from immunoSEQ multiplex PCR; TCRdb stores just in-frame clones and leaves some out. The repertoire has 130,000 or so clones, roughly 8.3% of them found once; the top ten carry 4.5% to 6%. Sequenced sample: PBMCs. The receptors stem from a man aged 40-49 years in good health and CMV-seronegative.

A few counts support this clone. This sequence joins TRBV6-5 and TRBJ1-6; TRBD1 is a possible D gene (5 bases). V dropped 8 bases and J dropped 7 bases, with 12 bases sitting between them. CDR1 MNHEY and CDR2 SVGAGI come from the germline V gene. CDR3 length equals 13 residues. CDR3 DNA: TGTGCCAGCTCCTGGGGGGGAAATTCACCCCTCCACTTT. It encodes CASSWGGNSPLHF.

On this clone: Within the sample, other DNA sequences also encode this same CDR3. V usage is TRBV6-5 and J usage is TRBJ2-7; the D is unclear. The germline V gene has CDR1 MNHEY and CDR2 SVGAGI. V lost 2 bases to trimming and J lost 1 base, with 6 bases between them. The CDR3 runs 13 residues. The chain's CDR3 is CASSYRRSYEQYF. CDR3 sequence (DNA): TGTGCCAGCAGTTACCGCAGGTCCTACGAGCAGTACTTC.

This clone was counted only a few times. The rearrangement links TRBV7-8 to TRBJ2-7, with TRBD1 matching over 8 bases. V lost 5 bases and J lost 6; bases outside the gene matches: 9. The CDR3 is made up of 14 amino acids. Germline V gives CDR1 SGHVS, CDR2 FQNEAQ. The CDR3 nucleotides read TGTGCCAGCAGCCCCCGGACAGGGATTGGCGAGCAGTACTTC. Translated: CASSPRTGIGEQYF.

This clone came up a few times. This chain uses TRBV5-4 with TRBJ1-2; 7 bases fit TRBD1. Trimming took 2 bases from V and 4 from J; bases not matched to a gene: 5. Germline V gene lookup returns CDR1 SGHNT and CDR2 YYREEE (reference sequence). The CDR3 is 14 amino acids. CDR3 sequence: CASSFAGDSYGYTF. Written as DNA, the CDR3 is TGTGCCAGCAGCTTTGCAGGGGACAGCTATGGCTACACCTTC.

Only a few counts were recorded for this clone. The V gene is TRBV7-2, the J gene TRBJ2-3; possibly TRBD1 for D (6 bases). Trimming pared 3 bases from V and 0 bases from J, leaving 7 bases between. CDR1 is SGHTA and CDR2 is FQGNSA in the germline V gene. CDR3 size: 14 residues. Here the CDR3 reads CASSLGHSTDTQYF. DNA for the CDR3: TGTGCCAGCAGCTTGGGACACAGCACAGATACGCAGTATTTT.

The chain uses TRBV9 and TRBJ1-2; 8 bases are a match to TRBD1. From germline, CDR1 is SGDLS and CDR2 YYNGEE. The CDR3 contains 13 residues. V shed 2 bases and J 6 bases; nucleotides not matched to a gene: 3. This CDR3 is CASSVTTGDGYTF. The CDR3 DNA reads TGTGCCAGCAGCGTCACGACAGGGGATGGCTACACCTTC.

This clone was seen a handful of times. The V and J genes are TRBV14 and TRBJ2-5, with D tentatively TRBD2 (6 bases). This CDR3 spans 14 amino acids. V was clipped by 5 bases and J by 5 bases, with 15 bases between them. Germline CDR1 reads SGHDN; CDR2 reads FVKESK. CDR3 protein: CASSSLAPLETQYF. The DNA of the CDR3 is TGTGCCAGCAGCTCGCTAGCGCCGCTGGAGACCCAGTACTTC.

This clone occurred a few times. The genes are TRBV5-4 and TRBJ1-2; no definite D call. The V end was cut by 4 bases, the J end by 3 bases, with 16 bases between. Germline V gene data show CDR1 as SGHNT and CDR2 as YYREEE (reference sequence). This CDR3 is 15 amino acids long. The CDR3 DNA sequence: TGTGCCAGCAGCGCCGCCCACGACCAGGACTATGGCTACACCTTC. The encoded protein is CASSAAHDQDYGYTF.

A few counts support this clone. This sequence joins TRBV29-1 and TRBJ1-2; 8 positions match TRBD1. J was trimmed by 5 bases and V by 6 bases; bases with no gene match: 5. Germline CDR1 and CDR2: SQVTM and ANQGSEA. The CDR3 is 12 amino acids. CDR3 nucleotides: TGCAGCGTCGCGACAGGGGTATATGGCTACACCTTC. Protein: CSVATGVYGYTF.

The rearrangement joins TRBV9 to TRBJ2-2, with TRBD2 identical over 8 bases. From germline, CDR1 is SGDLS and CDR2 YYNGEE. V lost 3 bases and J lost 6; bases outside the gene matches: 7. The CDR3 covers 15 residues. The chain's CDR3 is CASSASGGAAGELFF. The CDR3 nucleotides are TGTGCCAGCAGCGCTTCCGGGGGGGCGGCCGGGGAGCTGTTTTTT.

The chain carries TRBV6-5 and TRBJ1-2; 7 nucleotides line up with TRBD1. CDR3 length equals 13 residues. CDR1 is MNHEY and CDR2 is SVGAGI in the germline V gene. The trim removed 5 bases at V and 5 bases at J, leaving 5 bases unmatched. The CDR3 DNA reads TGTGCCAGCAGTGATGGGACAGAGTATGGCTACACCTTC. Translating gives CASSDGTEYGYTF.

This clone was seen a few times. The V call is TRBV19, the J call TRBJ1-1; D is uncertain. Germline CDR1 reads LNHDA; CDR2 reads SQIVND (reference sequence). Between the trimmed V and J ends, which lost 6 bases and 4 bases, there was a span of 12 bases. The CDR3 length is 13 residues. In DNA form, the CDR3 reads TGTGCCAGTAGGTTGGTTGGGCTCACTGAAGCTTTCTTT. Protein sequence: CASRLVGLTEAFF.

There are a few counts of this clone. The genes are TRBV7-8 and TRBJ1-1; D not certain. Germline V gene lookup returns CDR1 SGHVS and CDR2 FQNEAQ. The ends were cut back, 3 bases at V and 2 bases at J, with 10 bases in the middle. This CDR3 has 14 residues. The CDR3 DNA sequence: TGTGCCAGCAGCTTTAGCGGGGAAAACACTGAAGCTTTCTTT. This gives the protein CASSFSGENTEAFF.